These 8 T cell receptor beta chains were sequenced from one sample in a study of Ad26.COV2.S vaccination and SARS-CoV-2 variants. Treatment given: about 20 received Ad26.COV2.S at low or high dose, single or two shots; a few received placebo; per-sample allocation not given. It was on day 63 after the first vaccine or placebo injection that samples were taken. TCRdb keeps only in-frame clones here, not all; method: immunoSEQ multiplex PCR. The repertoire consists of about 420,000 clones, with around nine tenths occurring once and the leading ten covering less than 4.5%. The starting material was peripheral blood, obtained in a trial of Ad26.COV2.S vaccine versus placebo. The receptors derive from a person aged 18-60 years who received the Ad26.COV2.S COVID-19 vaccine or a placebo.

The rearrangement links TRBV6-2 or TRBV6-3 to TRBJ1-2; D is ambiguous. Germline lookup yields CDR1 MNHEY and CDR2 SVGEGT. V lost 2 bases to trimming and J lost 8 bases, with 15 bases between them. This CDR3 is 14 amino acids long. The CDR3 protein is CASSYMFGLTGYTF. For the CDR3, the DNA is TGTGCCAGCAGTTACATGTTCGGCCTGACCGGCTACACCTTC.

There are a few counts of this clone. The rearrangement links TRBV4-1 to TRBJ1-5, with D maybe TRBD1 (6 bases). The germline V gene encodes CDR1 MGHRA and CDR2 YSYEKL. This CDR3 is 13 amino acids long. Trimming took 1 base from V and 12 from J, leaving 13 bases between them. The chain's CDR3 is CASSQVGDIRQHF. The CDR3 DNA is TGCGCCAGCAGCCAAGTTGGGGACATCCGCCAGCATTTT.

This chain joins TRBV11-2 and TRBJ2-5; 7 bases line up with TRBD1. CDR3 length: 13 amino acids. The V and J ends lost 6 bases and 4 bases, in that order; junction bases with no gene match: 5. Germline lookup yields CDR1 SGHAT and CDR2 FQNNGV. CDR3 sequence reads: CASSPKGAETQYF. CDR3 DNA: TGTGCCAGCAGTCCCAAGGGGGCAGAGACCCAGTACTTC.

The rearrangement joins TRBV28 to TRBJ2-6; D may be TRBD1 (5 bases). The CDR3 consists of 15 residues. Germline assignment: CDR1 MDHEN and CDR2 SYDVKM. V was trimmed by 8 bases and J by 4 bases, leaving 15 bases between them. The DNA for the CDR3 is TGTGCCAGCGGACCCCAGGGTTCGGGGGCCAACGTCCTGACTTTC. Translation: CASGPQGSGANVLTF.

The chain uses TRBV4-1 and TRBJ2-5; TRBD2 matches 7 bases. The germline gives CDR1 MGHRA, CDR2 YSYEKL. V lost 5 bases and J lost 0; bases outside the gene matches: 9. The CDR3 loop spans 16 amino acids. The CDR3: CASSKTSRVYQETQYF. CDR3 sequence (DNA): TGCGCCAGCAGCAAGACTAGCCGAGTGTACCAAGAGACCCAGTACTTC.

This clone was seen a few times. This rearrangement joins TRBV4-2 to TRBJ2-3, with 9 bases aligning to TRBD2. Trimming at V came to 0 bases and at J to 5 bases, leaving 3 bases not matched to a gene. Germline lookup yields CDR1 LGHNA and CDR2 YNFKEQ. The CDR3 spans 15 residues. For the CDR3, the DNA is TGTGCCAGCAGCCAAGAGACTAGCGGCAGAGATACGCAGTATTTT. This encodes CASSQETSGRDTQYF.

This chain connects TRBV2 to TRBJ2-1; 12 bases line up with TRBD2. The J segment lost 3 bases and the V segment lost 7 bases, leaving 4 bases of the junction unmatched. The CDR3 consists of 15 residues. Germline values: CDR1 SNHLY, CDR2 FYNNEI. The CDR3: CASKASGGGYNEQFF. The CDR3, as DNA: TGTGCCAGCAAAGCTAGCGGGGGGGGCTACAATGAGCAGTTCTTC.

This sequence joins TRBV2 and TRBJ2-1; the D is unclear. Germline CDR1 and CDR2: SNHLY and FYNNEI. This CDR3 region has 12 residues. V lost 1 base, J lost 9 bases, and 7 bases lay in between. CDR3 region: CASSEVGPEQFF. Written as DNA, the CDR3 is TGTGCCAGCAGTGAAGTAGGGCCTGAGCAGTTCTTC. The entire variable domain, with the rest obtained from reference TRBV2 and TRBJ2-1, is as follows: EPEVTQTPSHQVTQMGQEVILRCVPISNHLYFYWYRQILGQKVEFLVSFYNNEISEKSEIFDDQFSVERPDGSNFTLKIRSTKLEDSAMYFCASSEVGPEQFFGPGTRLTVL.